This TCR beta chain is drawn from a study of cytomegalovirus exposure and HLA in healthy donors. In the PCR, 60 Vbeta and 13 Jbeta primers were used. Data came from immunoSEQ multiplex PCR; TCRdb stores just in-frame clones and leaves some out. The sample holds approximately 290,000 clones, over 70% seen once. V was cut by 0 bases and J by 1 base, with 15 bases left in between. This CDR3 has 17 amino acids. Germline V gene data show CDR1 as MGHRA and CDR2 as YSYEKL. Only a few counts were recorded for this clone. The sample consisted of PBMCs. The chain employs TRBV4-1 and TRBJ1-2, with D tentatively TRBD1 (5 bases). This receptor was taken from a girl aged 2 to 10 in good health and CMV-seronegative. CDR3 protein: CASSQDPRDSLNYGYTF. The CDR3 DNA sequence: TGCGCCAGCAGCCAAGATCCCCGGGACTCACTTAACTATGGCTACACCTTC.